The present TCR beta chain was sequenced within a study of lymphopenia after photon versus proton radiotherapy. Germline V gives CDR1 SGHAT, CDR2 FQNNGV. CDR3 length equals 13 residues. Unmatched junction bases numbered 8, after V lost 3 bases and J lost 12 bases. Profiling relied on immunoSEQ multiplex PCR, and the TCRdb table lists in-frame clones only, not all of them. The sample lists tens of thousands of clones; over 75% were seen once. About this clone: Its antigen remains unknown.

Whole-study findings and limits: Better survival with proton therapy was suggested as possible, not demonstrated. Relative stability marked proton patients; photon patients lost diversity and naive cells. Larger post-nadir TCR diversity loss correlated inversely with survival in deceased patients. Oligoclonal CD8+ Temra expansion after nadir drove photon patients' diversity drop.

This chain connects TRBV11-2 to TRBJ2-1; 7 bases map to TRBD2. The specimen was peripheral blood, collected from a patient treated with proton-based radiotherapy. The clonotype comes from a woman aged 70 to 79 with pancreatic cancer. The CDR3 sequence: CASSFVSGYMQFF. In nucleotides, the CDR3 is TGTGCCAGCAGCTTCGTTAGCGGGTACATGCAGTTCTTC.